These T cell receptor beta chains were read from a single sample in a study of beta chain features in type 1 diabetes. The method was immunoSEQ multiplex PCR; TCRdb's version includes in-frame clones alone and lacks a portion of them. The repertoire has 680,000 or so clones, 13% of them found once; the top ten carry roughly 0.022%. Sequenced: naive CD4+ T cells from blood. These receptors were collected from a man aged 18 to 35 with type 1 diabetes. CDR3s include the opening cysteine and the closing phenylalanine or tryptophan. Each record gives: V gene, CDR3 protein.

V: TRBV13; CDR3: CASSARDSTVNSPLHF
V: TRBV23-1; CDR3: CASSLNMAGVRYEQYF
V: TRBV2; CDR3: CASSLMYNSPLHF
V: TRBV21-1; CDR3: CASSLLGGCGEQYF
V: TRBV27; CDR3: CASSRLGDTQYF
V: TRBV10-3; CDR3: CAISSSAGTDTQYF
V: TRBV6-6; CDR3: CASSRGQGYEQYF
V: TRBV5-8; CDR3: CASNIRTMNTEAFF
V: TRBV5-6; CDR3: CASSVTGASYEQYF
V: TRBV10-3; CDR3: CAISGGLTNTEAFF
V: TRBV7-9; CDR3: CASSPGLGNTIYF
V: TRBV19; CDR3: CASRLAGGPNTQYF
V: TRBV6-6; CDR3: CASSYRKVGAFF
V: TRBV7-2; CDR3: CASSRLRDTQYF
V: TRBV18; CDR3: CASSPRQGGDEQFF
V: TRBV5-1; CDR3: CASSLEFPGQVTDTQYF
V: TRBV5-1; CDR3: CASSLDNYNEQFF
V: TRBV30; CDR3: CAWSPGHMNTEAFF
V: TRBV20-1; CDR3: CSASSYGYTF
V: TRBV5-6; CDR3: CASSFGRPSTDTQYF
V: TRBV23-1; CDR3: CASSHGAGGRNTEAFF
V: TRBV10-2; CDR3: CASSEGLLQETQYF
V: TRBV7-7; CDR3: CASSPREGRYEQYF
V: TRBV7-9; CDR3: CASSDLSGNQPQHF
V: TRBV7-9; CDR3: CASSLGRNNSPLHF
V: TRBV18; CDR3: CASSQAPNTEAFF
V: TRBV14; CDR3: CASSQDSNKVEQFF
V: TRBV6-1; CDR3: CASMKLTAGANVLTF
V: TRBV11-1; CDR3: CASSLAQSSGNTIYF
V: TRBV14; CDR3: CASTSGWNTEAFF
V: TRBV11-2; CDR3: CASTRGPETGAYGYTF
V: TRBV6-4; CDR3: CASSRTVQETQYF
V: TRBV30; CDR3: CAWTMGVETQYF
V: TRBV19; CDR3: CASSPGGRQGGSYEQYF
V: TRBV6-5; CDR3: CASSYSLGDYGYTF
V: TRBV6-5; CDR3: CASSPRVADQPQHF
V: TRBV5-1; CDR3: CASRRTAYGYTF
V: TRBV7-2; CDR3: CATLRGGTGELFF
V: TRBV6-1; CDR3: CASRAGSITYEQYF
V: TRBV5-1; CDR3: CASSPTSGTFRYEQYF
V: TRBV6-5; CDR3: CASSYGAHTDTQYF
V: TRBV29-1; CDR3: CSVALGASDGELFF
V: TRBV11-2; CDR3: CASSSFPYGTPYEQYF
V: TRBV7-9; CDR3: CASSLGEGSEQYF
V: TRBV10-3; CDR3: CAISGFEATYNEQFF
V: TRBV2; CDR3: CASSEQVLSNQPQHF
V: TRBV13; CDR3: CASSLELEPGGGELFF
V: TRBV7-6; CDR3: CASSLTGGDGYTF
V: TRBV10-3; CDR3: CAISEGGARTEAFF
V: TRBV27; CDR3: CASSLQGYNSPLHF
V: TRBV5-4; CDR3: CASSLGTSGGKETQYF
V: TRBV29-1; CDR3: CSVEQGAGETQYF
V: TRBV11-3; CDR3: CASSEWGENTGELFF
V: TRBV5-6; CDR3: CASSLRGAQQPQHF
V: TRBV13; CDR3: CASSSDRDETQYF
V: TRBV5-6; CDR3: CASSRKGRESPLHF
V: TRBV9; CDR3: CASSPRPMGEKLFF